This TCR beta chain derives from a study of graft-versus-host responses after intestinal transplantation. Study context: Each recipient received anti-thymocyte globulin induction, then tacrolimus and steroids for roughly 3 years.

The CDR3 consists of 14 residues. General observations from the study: Early post-transplant declines in HvG were associated with peak levels of circulating GvH clones. GvH clones were found in recipient marrow; some appeared first in ileum or blood.

CFSE-labeled responder cells (about 200,000) were plated with about 200,000 irradiated, violet-dye-labeled stimulator cells. This clone was found a few times. An end of the junction does not agree with germline; a read error may underlie this. Data came from immunoSEQ multiplex PCR; TCRdb stores just in-frame clones and leaves some out. The sample lists some 9,100 clones, less than 35% occurring once. This chain connects TRBV5-3 to TRBJ2-7, with D unclear. TRBV5-3 carries the ORF label, with uncertain function. Sequenced here: alloreactive CD4+ T cells from a mixed lymphocyte reaction culture, sampled before intestinal transplant. The subset denotes: CFSE-low proliferating T cells sorted from approximately 6-day pre-transplant mixed lymphocyte reaction (GvH or HvG direction). The sequence derives from a human patient who received an intestinal transplant. CDR3 DNA: TGTGCCAGCAGCTTGCTTTCTAGTAGAGGCGAGCAGTACTTC. Its protein product is CASSLLSSRGEQYF.